The 24 T cell receptor beta chains presented below share a single source sample, sequenced in a study of regulatory T cells in long-lasting Graves disease. CDR3-region Arm-PCR and iRepertoire HTBI primers produced the TCR beta libraries. Using its own MiXCR run on the multiplex PCR reads, TCRdb lists one record per CDR3 protein. Counted here are about 470,000 distinct CDR3 sequences, less than 25% occurring once; the ten biggest clones make up 6.5% to 10%. Time point meaning: persistent/refractory GD, antithyroid drugs over 5 years with positive TRAb. PBMC RNA served as the TCR library source. The specimen was peripheral blood mononuclear cells (PBMCs), collected when the disease was refractory, from a patient treated with antithyroid drugs. The receptors originated from a female donor with Graves disease.

This clonotype was seen at least ten times. Germline and junction disagree at one end, which may indicate a read error. J is TRBJ1-4 and V is TRBV5-1; TRBD1 matches 7 bases. Germline CDR1 reads SGHRS; CDR2 reads YFSETQ. The length of the CDR3 is 15 residues. The CDR3 nucleotides are TGTGCCAGCAGCCGTGGGACAGCCCACTATGAAAAACTGTTTTTT. This gives the protein CASSRGTAHYEKLFF.

This clonotype was picked up many times. This chain links TRBV6-1 with TRBJ1-2; 8 bases align to TRBD1. This CDR3 comprises 15 residues. Germline CDR1 reads MNHNS; CDR2 reads SASEGT. J gave up 6 bases and V 7 bases, and 13 bases lay outside the gene matches. This CDR3 is CASIKSLDRVNGYTF. The CDR3 coding sequence is TGTGCCAGCATCAAAAGCCTGGACAGGGTAAATGGCTACACCTTC.

Only a few counts were recorded for this clonotype. The rearrangement links TRBV28 to TRBJ1-6; the D is unclear. Germline values: CDR1 MDHEN, CDR2 SYDVKM. The CDR3 runs 14 residues. Trimming cost V 7 bases and J 7 bases, with 14 bases left between them. The CDR3 bases are TGTGCCAGCAATCTACAGATTAAGAATTCACCCCTCCACTTT. It yields the protein CASNLQIKNSPLHF.

This clonotype appeared many times. This sequence joins TRBV28 and TRBJ2-1; no clear D gene. The length of the CDR3 is 15 residues. V lost 5 bases, J lost 0 bases, and 11 bases lay in between. Germline values: CDR1 MDHEN, CDR2 SYDVKM. The CDR3 DNA is TGTGCCAGCAGTCCACCATTGAGCTCCTACAATGAGCAGTTCTTC. It codes for CASSPPLSSYNEQFF.

The rearrangement links TRBV5-4 to TRBJ2-5; D is tentatively TRBD1 or TRBD2 (5 bases each). With 5 bases removed from V and 5 bases from J, the gap between germline ends came to 16 bases. The CDR3 loop spans 14 amino acids. Germline V gene sequence: CDR1 SGHNT, CDR2 YYREEE (reference sequence). The CDR3 protein is CASSMGTQGETQYF. In DNA, the CDR3 is TGTGCCAGCAGTATGGGGACCCAGGGCGAGACCCAGTACTTC.

This chain links TRBV28 with TRBJ1-5, with D possibly being TRBD1 (6 bases). This CDR3 spans 15 amino acids. V gave up 6 bases and J gave up 9 bases, with 21 bases separating them. CDR1 and CDR2 from the germline V gene are MDHEN and SYDVKM. CDR3 coding DNA: TGTGCCAGCAGGGGGCCGGGGGGCGCCGCATGGCCCCAGCATTTT. It encodes CASRGPGGAAWPQHF.

This clonotype was detected many times. The rearrangement joins TRBV6-2 or TRBV6-3 to TRBJ2-5; D is possibly TRBD2 (7 bases). The CDR3 covers 15 residues. Trimming took off 2 bases at V and 2 bases at J, with 12 bases between the two ends. Germline V gene sequence: CDR1 MNHEY, CDR2 SVGEGT. CDR3 protein: CASSYGAGTQETQYF. The CDR3 nucleotides read TGTGCCAGCAGTTACGGAGCGGGGACACAAGAGACCCAGTACTTC.

This clonotype was recorded at least ten times. The V gene is TRBV7-3, the J gene TRBJ2-6; no definite D call. The CDR3 totals 15 residues. V lost 4 bases and J lost 0, with 7 bases in between. Per germline, CDR1 SGHTA and CDR2 FQGTGA. The CDR3 region has the DNA TGTGCCAGCAGCTCTTTGAGCTCTGGGGCCAACGTCCTGACTTTC. As protein: CASSSLSSGANVLTF.

The rearrangement links TRBV19 to TRBJ1-1; 10 nucleotides agree with TRBD1. The V segment lost 6 bases and the J segment 0 bases; nucleotides outside the gene matches: 4. This CDR3 contains 15 residues. Germline V gene data show CDR1 as LNHDA and CDR2 as SQIVND (reference sequence). The CDR3 protein is CASRGTGDMNTEAFF. DNA for the CDR3: TGTGCCAGTAGGGGGACAGGGGACATGAACACTGAAGCTTTCTTT.

Worth noting for this clonotype: Since a much larger clone is just one base distant, this may be a read error. V and J are TRBV6-9 and TRBJ2-7; 7 nucleotides agree with TRBD2. The CDR3 sequence is 18 residues long. The V and J ends lost 3 bases and 2 bases, in that order; junction bases with no gene match: 16. Germline V gene lookup returns CDR1 MNHGY and CDR2 SVAAGI. The CDR3 reads CASSYGEGRRMWAYEQYF. The CDR3 region has the DNA TGTGCCAGCAGTTACGGGGAGGGAAGAAGAATGTGGGCCTACGAGCAGTACTTC.

The chain carries TRBV19 and TRBJ1-2; D perhaps matches TRBD1 (6 bases). Trimming pared 9 bases from V and 1 base from J, leaving 18 bases between. Germline V gene sequence: CDR1 LNHDA, CDR2 SQIVND (reference sequence). This CDR3 has 15 amino acids. CDR3 nucleotide sequence: TGTGCCAGCAGTGGGCCCAGGGGCCGTAACTATGGCTACACCTTC. Translating gives CASSGPRGRNYGYTF.

This clonotype has a handful of counts. The chain is built from TRBV7-8 and TRBJ1-1; D is unclear. The length of the CDR3 is 14 residues. V dropped 4 bases and J dropped 7 bases, with 16 bases sitting between them. Germline-derived CDR1 and CDR2 are SGHVS and FQNEAQ. The CDR3 sequence is CASSSPRARIEAFF. CDR3 coding DNA: TGTGCCAGCAGCTCCCCACGGGCGAGGATTGAAGCTTTCTTT.

This clonotype was counted many times. The chain joins TRBV4-1 to TRBJ1-2; 8 nucleotides align to TRBD1. This CDR3 spans 18 amino acids. The V gene's germline CDR1 is MGHRA and CDR2 YSYEKL. V trimming: 0 bases; J trimming: 4 bases; junction bases outside the gene matches: 13. The DNA for the CDR3 is TGCGCCAGCAGCCAAGATAGCCAGGGGGCGCAGACTAGCTATGGCTACACCTTC. Translated: CASSQDSQGAQTSYGYTF.

The chain joins TRBV20-1 to TRBJ2-7; possible D gene TRBD1, 5 bases. V shed 5 bases and J shed 5 bases, with 16 bases lying between them. The CDR3 spans 13 residues. The germline V gene has CDR1 DFQATT and CDR2 SNEGSKA (reference sequence). In DNA, the CDR3 is TGCAGTGCTGTCTGGGGCGATGCTCACGAGCAGTACTTC. This sequence encodes CSAVWGDAHEQYF.

This chain joins TRBV19 and TRBJ1-5; unclear D gene. The V and J ends lost 7 bases and 9 bases respectively, with 22 bases between them. The CDR3 contains 15 residues. CDR1 LNHDA and CDR2 SQIVND come from the germline V gene (reference sequence). CDR3 loop: CASTLNAQAGLPQHF. As DNA, the CDR3 is TGTGCCAGTACCCTGAACGCCCAGGCGGGCCTGCCCCAGCATTTT.

The genes are TRBV20-1 and TRBJ2-7; 7 bases agree with TRBD2. Germline CDR1 DFQATT, CDR2 SNEGSKA (reference sequence). This CDR3 region has 19 residues. Trimming cost V 6 bases and J 2 bases; bases outside gene matches: 25. For the CDR3, the DNA is TGCAGTGCCCCTCTTATTACATTTAATAGCGGGCGGGTTCCCTACGAGCAGTACTTC. Protein product: CSAPLITFNSGRVPYEQYF.

This clonotype has a count of ten or more. The CDR3 region is CASSYSGQGIYGYTF. The DNA of the CDR3 is TGTGCCAGCAGTTACTCGGGACAGGGGATCTATGGCTACACCTTC. The chain combines TRBV6-5 with TRBJ1-2; the match to TRBD1 covers 10 bases. The junction had 2 bases not matched to a gene; V was cut back by 0 bases and J by 4 bases. CDR1 is MNHEY, CDR2 SVGAGI, per germline. This CDR3 comprises 15 residues.

This clonotype has ten or more counts. The chain uses TRBV12-3 or TRBV12-4 and TRBJ2-2; the D call may be TRBD1 or TRBD2 (5 bases each). V lost 7 bases to trimming and J lost 9 bases, with 12 bases between them. CDR3 length equals 12 residues. The CDR3 DNA is TGTGCCAGCAACGAACGGGGCCGGGAGCTGTTTTTT. This encodes CASNERGRELFF.

This clonotype has just a few counts. J is TRBJ2-7 and V is TRBV6-5; 8 bases are a match to TRBD1. The CDR3 is made up of 15 amino acids. V was pared by 0 bases and J by 5 bases, with 6 bases of the junction left unmatched. Germline CDR1 reads MNHEY; CDR2 reads SVGAGI. The CDR3 sequence: CASSYSGRGQHEQYF. The CDR3 coding sequence is TGTGCCAGCAGTTACTCTGGCAGGGGGCAACACGAGCAGTACTTC.

Only a few counts were recorded for this clonotype. The chain couples TRBV20-1 to TRBJ2-1, with D perhaps TRBD2 (5 bases). Trimming left V 2 bases short and J 8 bases short, with 10 bases between. Germline loops: CDR1 DFQATT, CDR2 SNEGSKA (reference sequence). CDR3 length equals 12 residues. DNA for the CDR3: TGCAGTGCTAGAATCCTGGGAGATGAGCAGTTCTTC. This gives the protein CSARILGDEQFF.

This clonotype appeared a few times. The chain recombines TRBV28 with TRBJ2-5, with 8 positions matching TRBD1. From germline, CDR1 is MDHEN and CDR2 SYDVKM. This CDR3 is 20 amino acids long. With V trimmed by 6 bases and J by 0 bases, 21 bases remained unmatched. The CDR3: CASRARDRTFGGRHQETQYF. The CDR3 region has the DNA TGTGCCAGCAGGGCTCGGGACAGGACGTTTGGCGGGCGGCACCAAGAGACCCAGTACTTC.

At least ten counts were recorded for this clonotype. The chain links TRBV11-2 to TRBJ2-7, with TRBD1 identical over 9 bases. The germline V gene has CDR1 SGHAT and CDR2 FQNNGV. The CDR3 is 15 residues long. The V and J ends lost 6 bases and 3 bases, in that order; junction bases with no gene match: 9. The CDR3 here is CASSSPGTGNYEQYF. The CDR3 DNA sequence: TGTGCCAGCAGTTCCCCAGGGACAGGGAACTACGAGCAGTACTTC. Based on the CDR3 plus reference TRBV11-2 and TRBJ2-7, the full variable domain is EAGVAQSPRYKIIEKRQSVAFWCNPISGHATLYWYQQILGQGPKLLIQFQNNGVVDDSQLPKDRFSAERLKGVDSTLKIQPAKLEDSAVYLCASSSPGTGNYEQYFGPGTRLTVT.

This clonotype was counted ten times or more. The rearrangement links TRBV10-2 to TRBJ1-6, with D unresolved. CDR3 size: 13 residues. Trimming took off 7 bases at V and 8 bases at J, with 12 bases between the two ends. Looked up from germline, CDR1 is WSHSY and CDR2 is SAAADI. This CDR3 is CASTPVPDSPLHF. For the CDR3, the DNA is TGCGCCAGCACCCCCGTTCCTGATTCACCCCTCCACTTT.

Written as DNA, the CDR3 is TGTGCCAGCAGTGAAGCGGCAGGGACTAACTATGGCTACACCTTC. Protein: CASSEAAGTNYGYTF. The V and J genes are TRBV2 and TRBJ1-2; D might be TRBD1 (5 bases). Per the germline V gene, CDR1 is SNHLY and CDR2 is FYNNEI. The CDR3 extends over 15 amino acids. V lost 0 bases, J lost 0 bases, and 8 bases lay in between.